The sample holds many counts of the clone carrying this T cell receptor beta chain. Via MiXCR, TCRdb re-called the 5' RACE reads, giving one row per CDR3 protein. The sample lists hundreds of thousands of distinct CDR3 sequences; roughly 6.2% were seen once. The CDR3 consists of 15 residues. The V segment lost 5 bases and the J segment 0 bases; nucleotides outside the gene matches: 5. The entry originates in a study of identical twins. The rearrangement joins TRBV5-7 to TRBJ2-1; 7 bases align to TRBD2. TRBV5-7 is an ORF, and what it does is uncertain. This clonotype originated in a man younger than 35 in good health. The sequenced material came from naive T cells sorted from blood. DNA for the CDR3: TGTGCCAGCAGACAACTAGCGACCTCCTACAATGAGCAGTTCTTC. Its protein product is CASRQLATSYNEQFF.